This entry features one TCR beta chain sequence. Antigen specificity is unknown. This sample is part of a study of T cells expressing NK-cell markers. Study details: According to the study, TCR beta repertoires originated from sorted CD3+CD56+NKG2C+, CD3+CD56+NKG2C- and CD3+CD56-NKG2C+ T cells. Seven of the eight sequenced donors were classified as HCMV-seropositive, and one was classified as seronegative.

The CDR3 is 15 amino acids. CDR1 is KGHDR, CDR2 SFDVKD, per germline. Study-wide results and limits: In a handful of donors, dominant clonotypes made up about 28.3-60.1% of CD3+CD56-NKG2C+ cells.

UMI-tagged 5'RACE template switching yielded the TCR beta cDNA. Reprocessing the 5' RACE reads, TCRdb reports a single entry for every CDR3 protein and omits DNA. The sample's table shows some 390,000 distinct CDR3 sequences. The chain uses TRBV24-1 and TRBJ2-1; TCRdb's D gene call, TRBD1, goes unchecked for lack of DNA. The TCR was taken from a woman between 45 and 60 years old in good health. Sequenced sample: blood T cells: a sorted CD56 or NKG2C T cell subset, CD4+ or CD8+ T cells, or bulk PBMC T cells (not recorded which). CDR3 sequence: CATSDTGTGSNEQFF.